This is a list of T cell receptor beta chains from one sample in a study of blood T cell repertoires in COVID-19. The method was immunoSEQ multiplex PCR; TCRdb's version includes in-frame clones alone and lacks a portion of them. The sample contains around 470,000 clones, roughly 87% of which appear only once. The sequencing input was PBMCs or T cells enriched from blood (not recorded which). The receptors come from a man between 18 and 29 years old who had recovered from COVID-19. Each CDR3 is given with its conserved first and last residue. D genes are given only for firm matches. The size field is filled for only some rows; it gives once, few, many or a size class.

V gene	D gene	clone size	J gene	CDR3 protein	CDR3 DNA
TRBV19	TRBD1	.	TRBJ1-1	CASSEEDRAGMNTEAFF	TGTGCCAGTAGTGAAGAGGACAGGGCGGGCATGAACACTGAAGCTTTCTTT
TRBV19	TRBD2	.	TRBJ2-2	CASKLSGRVSGELFF	TGTGCCAGTAAACTAAGCGGGAGGGTTTCCGGGGAGCTGTTTTTT
TRBV9	TRBD2	.	TRBJ2-3	CASSASGGLGTDTQYF	TGTGCCAGCAGCGCCAGCGGGGGGCTGGGCACAGATACGCAGTATTTT
TRBV28	TRBD2	.	TRBJ2-1	CASSKWSGESYNEQFF	TGTGCCAGCAGTAAGTGGAGCGGGGAATCCTACAATGAGCAGTTCTTC
TRBV6-5	TRBD2	.	TRBJ2-3	CASLGLDSTDTQYF	TGTGCCAGCCTAGGACTAGACAGCACAGATACGCAGTATTTT
TRBV10-3	TRBD1	.	TRBJ1-2	CAISGTGSDYGYTF	TGTGCCATCAGTGGGACAGGGTCCGACTATGGCTACACCTTC
TRBV28	.	.	TRBJ1-1	CASSLGSGREAFF	TGTGCCAGCAGTTTGGGGAGTGGGAGAGAAGCTTTCTTT
TRBV28	.	.	TRBJ1-5	CASSSLPGVQPQHF	TGTGCCAGCAGTTCCCTGCCCGGGGTACAGCCCCAGCATTTT
TRBV7-8	TRBD2	once	TRBJ2-1	CASSLARLAETYNEQFF	TGTGCCAGCAGCTTAGCAAGACTAGCGGAGACCTACAATGAGCAGTTCTTC
TRBV21-1	.	.	TRBJ2-2	CASSKFRSSGNTGELFF	TGTGCCAGCAGCAAATTTCGTTCATCAGGGAACACCGGGGAGCTGTTTTTT
TRBV5-6	TRBD1	.	TRBJ2-2	CASSKDRARTGELFF	TGTGCCAGTAGCAAGGACAGGGCGAGGACCGGGGAGCTGTTTTTT
TRBV5-1	.	.	TRBJ1-1	CASSARQGIVAEAFF	TGCGCCAGCAGCGCGAGGCAGGGCATAGTCGCTGAAGCTTTCTTT
TRBV6-6	TRBD1	.	TRBJ2-7	CASSDRQGSYEQYF	TGTGCCAGCAGCGATAGACAGGGTTCCTACGAGCAGTACTTC
TRBV27	TRBD1	.	TRBJ2-1	CASSARQGSYNEQFF	TGTGCCAGCAGTGCCCGACAGGGCTCCTACAATGAGCAGTTCTTC
TRBV7-2	.	.	TRBJ2-7	CASADSAYEQYF	TGTGCCAGCGCGGACTCCGCCTACGAGCAGTACTTC
TRBV20-1	.	.	TRBJ1-1	CSASTGPRGEAFF	TGCAGTGCGAGTACAGGCCCACGCGGAGAAGCTTTCTTT
TRBV7-9	TRBD1	.	TRBJ2-1	CSMEGQAHDEQFF	TGTAGTATGGAGGGACAGGCGCATGATGAGCAGTTCTTC
TRBV2	.	.	TRBJ1-5	CASAGVDQPQHF	TGTGCTAGCGCCGGGGTGGATCAGCCCCAGCATTTT
TRBV19	TRBD1	.	TRBJ2-7	CASSMAGQGPYEQYF	TGTGCCAGTAGTATGGCGGGACAGGGCCCCTACGAGCAGTACTTC
TRBV5-4	.	.	TRBJ2-1	CASSSRGALREQFF	TGTGCCAGCAGCTCCCGGGGGGCCCTCAGAGAGCAGTTCTTC
TRBV6-5	.	.	TRBJ1-3	CASSTSGNTIYF	TGTGCCAGCAGTACATCAGGGAACACCATATATTTT
TRBV4-1	.	.	TRBJ1-1	CASEPRDEGNTEAFF	TGCGCCAGCGAGCCGAGGGATGAGGGGAACACTGAAGCTTTCTTT
TRBV5-1	.	.	TRBJ2-1	CASSLGDSPYNEQFF	TGCGCCAGCAGCTTGGGAGACAGCCCCTACAATGAGCAGTTCTTC
TRBV27	TRBD1	.	TRBJ1-6	CASSSQGVMTPLHF	TGTGCCAGCAGTTCCCAGGGGGTGATGACACCCCTCCACTTT
TRBV7-3	TRBD2	.	TRBJ2-3	CASSLGGVTDTQYF	TGTGCCAGCAGTCTCGGGGGGGTCACAGATACGCAGTATTTT
TRBV6-5	.	.	TRBJ1-1	CASSYSRVEAFF	TGTGCCAGCAGTTACTCGAGGGTTGAAGCTTTCTTT
TRBV11-3	.	.	TRBJ1-4	CASSSQENNEKLFF	TGTGCCAGCAGCTCACAGGAGAATAATGAAAAACTGTTTTTT
TRBV7-3	TRBD2	.	TRBJ2-1	CASTPRGLAGDEQFF	TGTGCCAGCACCCCGAGGGGACTAGCGGGAGATGAGCAGTTCTTC
TRBV7-9	.	.	TRBJ1-4	CASSLAQGYEKLFF	TGTGCCAGCAGCTTAGCGCAGGGTTATGAAAAACTGTTTTTT
TRBV11-3	TRBD1	.	TRBJ1-3	CASSARGQNTIYF	TGTGCCAGCAGTGCCAGGGGGCAAAACACCATATATTTT
TRBV5-1	.	.	TRBJ2-7	CASSLSSASYEQYF	TGCGCCAGCAGCTTGTCGAGCGCATCCTACGAGCAGTACTTC
TRBV5-6	.	.	TRBJ2-1	CASSYRGGGGNEQFF	TGTGCCAGCAGCTACCGAGGGGGTGGCGGCAATGAGCAGTTCTTC
TRBV5-4	.	.	TRBJ2-1	CASSQLAVYNEQFF	TGTGCCAGCAGCCAATTAGCGGTCTACAATGAGCAGTTCTTC
TRBV5-1	TRBD1	.	TRBJ1-4	CASSLEGWDRGEKLFF	TGCGCCAGCAGCTTGGAGGGTTGGGACAGGGGCGAAAAACTGTTTTTT
TRBV30	TRBD1	.	TRBJ1-1	CAWSRQGNTEAFF	TGTGCCTGGAGCCGACAGGGCAACACTGAAGCTTTCTTT
TRBV11-2	TRBD2	.	TRBJ2-1	CASSIAGGNEQFF	TGTGCCAGTTCTATAGCGGGAGGCAATGAGCAGTTCTTC
TRBV5-6	.	.	TRBJ1-1	CASSASGAGAFF	TGTGCCAGCAGCGCGAGCGGGGCTGGAGCTTTCTTT
TRBV5-1	.	.	TRBJ2-3	CASSFAGSDTQYF	TGCGCCAGCAGCTTTGCAGGGTCGGATACGCAGTATTTT
TRBV11-2	.	.	TRBJ2-7	CASSFASEQYF	TGTGCCAGCAGTTTCGCCAGCGAGCAGTACTTC
TRBV2	.	.	TRBJ2-1	CASSEVRGPNEQFF	TGTGCCAGCAGTGAGGTGCGGGGACCCAATGAGCAGTTCTTC
TRBV6-5	.	.	TRBJ1-3	CASRNRQAGGNTIYF	TGTGCCAGCAGGAATCGACAGGCCGGAGGAAACACCATATATTTT
TRBV2	.	.	TRBJ1-5	CASSEQGQPQHF	TGTGCCAGCAGTGAACAGGGCCAGCCCCAGCATTTT
TRBV7-9	.	once	TRBJ1-1	CASSLAPSPGAFF	TGTGCCAGCAGCTTAGCGCCGTCACCGGGAGCTTTCTTT
TRBV7-9	.	.	TRBJ1-6	CASSLSYNNSPLHF	TGTGCCAGCAGCTTATCGTACAATAATTCACCCCTCCACTTT
TRBV5-4	TRBD1	.	TRBJ1-2	CASSTRTGSGYGYTF	TGTGCCAGCAGCACCAGGACAGGGTCGGGCTATGGCTACACCTTC
TRBV10-1	.	.	TRBJ2-1	CASTRHSYNEQFF	TGCGCCAGCACGCGGCATTCCTACAATGAGCAGTTCTTC
TRBV7-9	.	.	TRBJ1-2	CASSLGQGTNYGYTF	TGTGCCAGCAGCTTAGGTCAGGGAACGAACTATGGCTACACCTTC
TRBV9	TRBD1	.	TRBJ1-5	CASSGTGGSNQPQHF	TGTGCCAGCAGCGGGACAGGGGGAAGCAATCAGCCCCAGCATTTT
TRBV28	.	once	TRBJ1-2	CASSPPTGRVIYDGYTF	TGTGCCAGCAGCCCGCCCACCGGCAGGGTGATCTATGATGGCTACACCTTC
TRBV10-3	TRBD1	.	TRBJ1-2	CAISMTGAYYGYTF	TGTGCCATCAGTATGACAGGGGCCTACTATGGCTACACCTTC
TRBV7-3	.	.	TRBJ2-2	CASSPGGELFF	TGTGCCAGCAGCCCAGGCGGGGAGCTGTTTTTT
TRBV5-6	.	.	TRBJ2-7	CASSFGSGDSVYEQYF	TGTGCCAGCAGCTTCGGCTCGGGGGACTCGGTCTACGAGCAGTACTTC
TRBV14	.	.	TRBJ1-2	CASSQDLAGDKYGYTF	TGTGCCAGCAGCCAAGATCTGGCAGGGGATAAGTATGGCTACACCTTC
TRBV2	TRBD2	.	TRBJ2-1	CASSRDYNNEQFF	TGTGCCAGCAGCCGGGACTATAACAATGAGCAGTTCTTC
TRBV11-2	TRBD1	.	TRBJ2-1	CASSSDRVHEQFF	TGTGCCAGCAGCTCTGACAGGGTTCATGAGCAGTTCTTC